These T cell receptor beta chains were read from a single sample in a study of sequential checkpoint blockade in melanoma. Only in-frame clones appear in the TCRdb table, and some are missing; sequencing was by immunoSEQ multiplex PCR. This sample has 9,000 to 10,000 clones, with roughly 73% found just once. The sequencing used CD8+ T cells sorted from blood (inferred from file names), collected from a patient given nivolumab and ipilimumab in sequence. The receptors were sampled from a human donor with melanoma. Both conserved end residues are part of each CDR3. D genes are given only for firm matches. Size is stated for part of the rows, as once, few or many counts, or as a class when the clone is expanded.

j_gene: TRBJ2-4; abundance: -; d_gene: TRBD2; v_gene: TRBV5-6; CDR3nt: TGTGCCAGCAGCTTGGACGAGACTAGCGGGGGCCCAGGGGACATTCAGTACTTC; CDR3aa: CASSLDETSGGPGDIQYF
j_gene: TRBJ2-2; abundance: few; d_gene: TRBD2; v_gene: TRBV6-4; CDR3nt: TGTGCCAGCAGTGAAGCGGGAGGCGGTACCGGGGAGCTGTTTTTT; CDR3aa: CASSEAGGGTGELFF
j_gene: TRBJ2-3; abundance: -; d_gene: TRBD1; v_gene: TRBV5-6; CDR3nt: TGTGCCAGCAGCTCTGGGGGACAGGGGGCCACAGATACGCAGTATTTT; CDR3aa: CASSSGGQGATDTQYF
j_gene: TRBJ1-4; abundance: -; d_gene: TRBD1; v_gene: TRBV6-6; CDR3nt: TGTGCCAGCAGCCGAGGGACAGGCCATGAAAAACTGTTTTTT; CDR3aa: CASSRGTGHEKLFF
j_gene: TRBJ2-5; abundance: once; d_gene: -; v_gene: TRBV4-1; CDR3nt: TGCGCCAGCAGCCAATGGGGGGGGGCCAGGCCCCAAGAGACCCAGTACTTC; CDR3aa: CASSQWGGARPQETQYF
j_gene: TRBJ1-1; abundance: -; d_gene: -; v_gene: TRBV4-1; CDR3nt: TGCGCCAGCAGCCAGATGGGGGGGAAAGCTTTCTTT; CDR3aa: CASSQMGGKAFF
j_gene: TRBJ1-4; abundance: -; d_gene: TRBD1; v_gene: TRBV7-9; CDR3nt: TGTGCCAGCAGCTCGGACAGGGATGGGGATGAAAAACTGTTTTTT; CDR3aa: CASSSDRDGDEKLFF
j_gene: TRBJ2-3; abundance: few; d_gene: TRBD2; v_gene: TRBV6-4; CDR3nt: TGTGCCAGCAGTGACGGATCTAGCGGGGCTACAGATACGCAGTATTTT; CDR3aa: CASSDGSSGATDTQYF
j_gene: TRBJ2-1; abundance: -; d_gene: TRBD2; v_gene: TRBV7-6; CDR3nt: TGTGCCAGCAGCTCTACCGGGACTAGCGGGGCGCAGTTCTTC; CDR3aa: CASSSTGTSGAQFF
j_gene: TRBJ1-1; abundance: -; d_gene: TRBD1; v_gene: TRBV7-6; CDR3nt: TGTGCCAGCAGCTTAGTTGGGGGAAGGGGGCCGGCCGACACTGAAGCTTTCTTT; CDR3aa: CASSLVGGRGPADTEAFF
j_gene: TRBJ1-5; abundance: -; d_gene: TRBD1; v_gene: TRBV27; CDR3nt: TGTGCCAGCAGTTTCGGGCAGGGGGCGACTCAGCCCCAGCATTTT; CDR3aa: CASSFGQGATQPQHF
j_gene: TRBJ2-1; abundance: -; d_gene: -; v_gene: TRBV19; CDR3nt: TGTGCCAGTAGTACACCGCCGTGGGAGATGAACTCCTACAATGAGCAGTTCTTC; CDR3aa: CASSTPPWEMNSYNEQFF
j_gene: TRBJ1-5; abundance: -; d_gene: -; v_gene: TRBV2; CDR3nt: TGTGCCAGCAGTGAGGGAGCTAGCAATCAGCCCCAGCATTTT; CDR3aa: CASSEGASNQPQHF
j_gene: TRBJ2-1; abundance: -; d_gene: -; v_gene: TRBV27; CDR3nt: TGTGCCAGCAGTCCGCGGGGAAGCTCCTACAATGAGCAGTTCTTC; CDR3aa: CASSPRGSSYNEQFF
j_gene: TRBJ1-2; abundance: -; d_gene: -; v_gene: TRBV2; CDR3nt: TGTGCCAGCAGTGAATCCTTCAACGAGGACTATGGCTACACCTTC; CDR3aa: CASSESFNEDYGYTF
j_gene: TRBJ1-1; abundance: -; d_gene: TRBD1; v_gene: TRBV7-6; CDR3nt: TGTGCCAGCAGCTTAGCACCGACAGGGGGCACTGAAGCTTTCTTT; CDR3aa: CASSLAPTGGTEAFF
j_gene: TRBJ1-1; abundance: few; d_gene: TRBD1; v_gene: TRBV7-6; CDR3nt: TGTGCCAGCAGCTTAAAACCGGGACAGGGGGCGGGCACTGAAGCTTTCTTT; CDR3aa: CASSLKPGQGAGTEAFF
j_gene: TRBJ2-7; abundance: -; d_gene: TRBD2; v_gene: TRBV6-1; CDR3nt: TGTGCCAGCAGTGAAGAACTAGCGGGGGGGCCCTACGAGCAGTACTTC; CDR3aa: CASSEELAGGPYEQYF
j_gene: TRBJ2-1; abundance: -; d_gene: TRBD1; v_gene: TRBV7-6; CDR3nt: TGTGCCAGCTCTATCGGACAGGAATTCTACAATGAGCAGTTCTTC; CDR3aa: CASSIGQEFYNEQFF
j_gene: TRBJ1-2; abundance: once; d_gene: -; v_gene: TRBV11-2; CDR3nt: TGTGCCAGCAGCTTAGGGGCTAGGGGCCCTGGCTACACCTTC; CDR3aa: CASSLGARGPGYTF
j_gene: TRBJ1-2; abundance: -; d_gene: -; v_gene: TRBV19; CDR3nt: TGTGCCAGTAGTATAGATAACAAAGGCTACACCTTC; CDR3aa: CASSIDNKGYTF
j_gene: TRBJ2-2; abundance: -; d_gene: -; v_gene: TRBV12-5; CDR3nt: TGTGCTAGTGGGCCCAGCGTCGGGGAGCTGTTTTTT; CDR3aa: CASGPSVGELFF
j_gene: TRBJ2-2; abundance: -; d_gene: TRBD1; v_gene: TRBV6-4; CDR3nt: TGTGCCAGCAGTGACTCTCAGGGGGCGCAAAGCGGGGAGCTGTTTTTT; CDR3aa: CASSDSQGAQSGELFF
j_gene: TRBJ1-3; abundance: -; d_gene: -; v_gene: TRBV5-4; CDR3nt: TGTGCCAGCAGCTTGTACAGGGACTCTGGAAACACCATATATTTT; CDR3aa: CASSLYRDSGNTIYF
j_gene: TRBJ2-1; abundance: -; d_gene: TRBD1; v_gene: TRBV5-1; CDR3nt: TGCGCCAGCAGCGGGGACAGATACAATGAGCAGTTCTTC; CDR3aa: CASSGDRYNEQFF
j_gene: TRBJ2-2; abundance: -; d_gene: TRBD1; v_gene: TRBV4-2; CDR3nt: TGTGCCAGCAGCCAAGAGGGACAGGGATGGACCGGGGAGCTGTTTTTT; CDR3aa: CASSQEGQGWTGELFF
j_gene: TRBJ2-2; abundance: -; d_gene: TRBD1; v_gene: TRBV27; CDR3nt: TGTGCCAGCACTCTAGGGGGCCCGAACACCGGGGAGCTGTTTTTT; CDR3aa: CASTLGGPNTGELFF
j_gene: TRBJ1-1; abundance: -; d_gene: -; v_gene: TRBV29-1; CDR3nt: TGCAGCGTTGAAGCCAGGGAGGGCACTGAAGCTTTCTTT; CDR3aa: CSVEAREGTEAFF
j_gene: TRBJ2-1; abundance: -; d_gene: TRBD2; v_gene: TRBV27; CDR3nt: TGTGCCAGCAATGAGGGACTAGCAAATGAGCAGTTCTTC; CDR3aa: CASNEGLANEQFF
j_gene: TRBJ1-2; abundance: -; d_gene: -; v_gene: TRBV5-4; CDR3nt: TGTGCCAGCAGCCCAGGGGTTCTGGGCTATGGCTACACCTTC; CDR3aa: CASSPGVLGYGYTF
j_gene: TRBJ2-1; abundance: -; d_gene: -; v_gene: TRBV6-1; CDR3nt: TGTGCCAGCAGTGCGGACACTGGCTCCTACAATGAGCAGTTCTTC; CDR3aa: CASSADTGSYNEQFF
j_gene: TRBJ1-5; abundance: -; d_gene: -; v_gene: TRBV6-6; CDR3nt: TGTGCCAGCAGTCGAGAGGGAGGACAGCCCCAGCATTTT; CDR3aa: CASSREGGQPQHF
j_gene: TRBJ1-1; abundance: once; d_gene: -; v_gene: TRBV7-6; CDR3nt: TGTGCCAGCAGCGCGCAACCCCGGGAGGCTGAAGCTTTCTTT; CDR3aa: CASSAQPREAEAFF
j_gene: TRBJ2-7; abundance: -; d_gene: TRBD2; v_gene: TRBV4-1; CDR3nt: TGCGCCAGCAGCCAAGCGAGCGGACTAGCCTACGAGCAGTACTTC; CDR3aa: CASSQASGLAYEQYF
j_gene: TRBJ1-2; abundance: -; d_gene: TRBD1; v_gene: TRBV18; CDR3nt: TGTGCCAGCTTGGACAGGGGGCGCGGCTACACCTTC; CDR3aa: CASLDRGRGYTF
j_gene: TRBJ2-6; abundance: -; d_gene: -; v_gene: TRBV6-1; CDR3nt: TGTGCCAGCAGTGAAGCGGGCCACTCTGGGGCCAACGTCCTGACTTTC; CDR3aa: CASSEAGHSGANVLTF
j_gene: TRBJ1-1; abundance: -; d_gene: -; v_gene: TRBV10-2; CDR3nt: TGCGCCAGCAGTGAGTCAGGATCAGGTACTGAAGCTTTCTTT; CDR3aa: CASSESGSGTEAFF
j_gene: TRBJ1-2; abundance: -; d_gene: TRBD1; v_gene: TRBV29-1; CDR3nt: TGCAGCGTTGGACAGGGGGGGAACTATGGCTACACCTTC; CDR3aa: CSVGQGGNYGYTF
j_gene: TRBJ2-6; abundance: -; d_gene: -; v_gene: TRBV7-9; CDR3nt: TGTGCCAGCAGCTTAGTGGGGGGAACCAACGTCCTGACTTTC; CDR3aa: CASSLVGGTNVLTF
j_gene: TRBJ1-6; abundance: -; d_gene: -; v_gene: TRBV6-1; CDR3nt: TGTGCCAGCAGTGAGGGGGCGGATAATTCACCCCTCCACTTT; CDR3aa: CASSEGADNSPLHF
j_gene: TRBJ1-2; abundance: -; d_gene: -; v_gene: TRBV27; CDR3nt: TGTGCCAGCAGTTCCCTCATAGACACTGCTAACTATGGCTACACCTTC; CDR3aa: CASSSLIDTANYGYTF
j_gene: TRBJ1-1; abundance: -; d_gene: TRBD1; v_gene: TRBV15; CDR3nt: TGTGCCACCAGAGACAGGGCAGACACTGAAGCTTTCTTT; CDR3aa: CATRDRADTEAFF
j_gene: TRBJ2-2; abundance: -; d_gene: -; v_gene: TRBV7-9; CDR3nt: TGTGCCAGCAGCTCCATGGACAGCACCGGGGAGCTGTTTTTT; CDR3aa: CASSSMDSTGELFF
j_gene: TRBJ2-3; abundance: -; d_gene: -; v_gene: TRBV6-1; CDR3nt: TGTGCCAGCAGTGAAGTTCCGTATACGCAGTATTTT; CDR3aa: CASSEVPYTQYF
j_gene: TRBJ2-7; abundance: -; d_gene: -; v_gene: TRBV7-8; CDR3nt: TGTGCCAGCACCGCCGAGCAAGGGGTGAGCTCCTACGAGCAGTACTTC; CDR3aa: CASTAEQGVSSYEQYF
j_gene: TRBJ1-1; abundance: -; d_gene: -; v_gene: TRBV4-1; CDR3nt: TGCGCCAGCAGCCAAGCAGGGTACACTGAAGCTTTCTTT; CDR3aa: CASSQAGYTEAFF
j_gene: TRBJ1-1; abundance: -; d_gene: -; v_gene: TRBV5-4; CDR3nt: TGTGCCAGCAGCTTGCCCGGTAGTAATGAAGCTTTCTTT; CDR3aa: CASSLPGSNEAFF
j_gene: TRBJ1-2; abundance: -; d_gene: TRBD1; v_gene: TRBV27; CDR3nt: TGTGCCAGCAGTTCAATACAGGGGGAGAACTATGGCTACACCTTC; CDR3aa: CASSSIQGENYGYTF
j_gene: TRBJ2-7; abundance: once; d_gene: TRBD1; v_gene: TRBV10-3; CDR3nt: TGTGCCATCAGTGAAATAGGTGGGACAGGGGTTGCTTCCTACGAGCAGTACTTC; CDR3aa: CAISEIGGTGVASYEQYF
j_gene: TRBJ2-4; abundance: once; d_gene: -; v_gene: TRBV6-5; CDR3nt: TGTGCCAGCAGATTCGGGCCGGGGGCCAAAAACATTCAGTACTTC; CDR3aa: CASRFGPGAKNIQYF
j_gene: TRBJ1-5; abundance: medium-sized; d_gene: -; v_gene: TRBV6-6; CDR3nt: TGTGCCAGCAAAGGTTCAGGGGTAGAACAGCCCCAGCATTTT; CDR3aa: CASKGSGVEQPQHF